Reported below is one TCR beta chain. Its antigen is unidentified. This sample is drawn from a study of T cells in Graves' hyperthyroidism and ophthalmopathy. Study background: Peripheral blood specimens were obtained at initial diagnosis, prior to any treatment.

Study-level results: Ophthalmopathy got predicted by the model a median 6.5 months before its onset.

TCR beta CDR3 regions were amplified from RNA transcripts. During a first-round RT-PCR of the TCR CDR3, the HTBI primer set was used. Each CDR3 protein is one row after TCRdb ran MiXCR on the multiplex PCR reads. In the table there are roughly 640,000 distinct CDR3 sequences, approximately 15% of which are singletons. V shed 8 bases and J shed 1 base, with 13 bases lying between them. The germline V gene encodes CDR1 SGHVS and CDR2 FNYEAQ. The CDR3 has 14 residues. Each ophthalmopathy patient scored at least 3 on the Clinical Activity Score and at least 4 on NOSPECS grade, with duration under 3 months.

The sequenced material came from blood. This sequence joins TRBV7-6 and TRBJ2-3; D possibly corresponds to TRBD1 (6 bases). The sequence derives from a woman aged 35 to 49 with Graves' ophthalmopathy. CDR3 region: CASGGAGGTDTQYF. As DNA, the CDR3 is TGTGCCAGCGGAGGTGCAGGGGGCACAGATACGCAGTATTTT.